The TCR beta chain described here comes from a study of blood T cell repertoires in COVID-19. The wider study: The United States, Italy and Spain supplied acute and convalescent COVID-19 samples. Sources were T cells, B-cell-depleted T cells, or PBMCs; the material itself was cDNA or gDNA.

Trimming removed 5 bases from V and 2 bases from J, with 12 bases in between. Germline values: CDR1 ENHRY, CDR2 SYGVKD. CDR3 length: 14 residues. How the authors handled the data: Reference gene primer amplification gave estimated nucleated cell counts. Generated by immunoSEQ multiplex PCR, the TCRdb table keeps only in-frame clones and is missing some. V and J calls and clone size come straight from that table; D and trimming were deduced from the DNA. The sample gives hundreds of thousands of clones, approximately 79% of which show up once; around 3.6% is in the top ten. Sequencing was performed on peripheral blood. This receptor was taken from a woman aged 40 to 55 with active or convalescent COVID-19. The V and J genes are TRBV10-3 and TRBJ1-1, with D unresolved. CDR3: CAISKDGGNTEAFF. For the CDR3, the DNA is TGTGCCATCAGTAAAGACGGCGGAAACACTGAAGCTTTCTTT.